This note documents a single T cell receptor (beta chain) sequence. What it binds is unknown. This sample stems from a study of T cell clonotyping in hematopoietic cell transplantation. In the study overall: Pretransplant recipient samples were taken after cytoreduction.

Specified time point: recipient sample about 28 days before transplant, after cytoreduction. Germline assignment: CDR1 LNHDA and CDR2 SQIVND (reference sequence). V was clipped by 3 bases and J by 1 base, with 9 bases between them. The CDR3 has 14 residues. Study results and caveats: After transplant, recipient diversity fell while pathologically expanded clonotypes grew through day 180.

TCRdb's copy holds only in-frame clones and misses some; the assay was immunoSEQ multiplex PCR. Of around 5,400 clones in the sample, around 82% were seen once. The sequence derives from a woman aged 50 to 60 with acute myeloid leukemia. Some clones in this sample may be carry-over from other donors' samples. The specimen comprised peripheral blood mononuclear cells, sampled before stem cell transplant. The gene calls are TRBV19 and TRBJ1-1; D ambiguous. In DNA form, the CDR3 reads TGTGCCAGTAGTATTGCCAGATCGAACACTGAAGCTTTCTTT. Translation: CASSIARSNTEAFF.